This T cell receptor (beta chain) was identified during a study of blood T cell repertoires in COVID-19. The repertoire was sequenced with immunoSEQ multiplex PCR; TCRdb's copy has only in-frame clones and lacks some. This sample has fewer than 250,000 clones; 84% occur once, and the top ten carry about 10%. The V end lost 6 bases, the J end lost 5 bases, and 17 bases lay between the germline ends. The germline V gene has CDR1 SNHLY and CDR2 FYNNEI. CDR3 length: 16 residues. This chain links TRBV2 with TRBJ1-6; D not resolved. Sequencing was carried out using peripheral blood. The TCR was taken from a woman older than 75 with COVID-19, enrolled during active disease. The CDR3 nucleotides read TGTGCCAGCAGCGCTCGCCTGCCTCGAGATAATTCACCCCTCCACTTT. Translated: CASSARLPRDNSPLHF.